This T cell receptor (beta chain) originates from a study of blood T cell repertoires in COVID-19. The data were produced by immunoSEQ multiplex PCR, yet TCRdb's version contains in-frame clones alone and is incomplete. The top ten hold 28% of the sample, which has 70,000 to 75,000 clones, roughly 83% seen once. Per germline, CDR1 LGHDT and CDR2 YNNKEL (reference sequence). The CDR3 has 17 amino acids. V lost 1 base and J lost 0, with 13 bases in between. The sample comprised peripheral blood. The chain has TRBV3-1 (or the pseudogene TRBV3-2) and TRBJ2-1; possible D gene TRBD2, 6 bases. The sequence was collected from a man in his 70s with acute or convalescent COVID-19. As DNA, the CDR3 is TGTGCCAGCAGCCAAGCGGGACTCTCCTTCTCCTACAATGAGCAGTTCTTC. Its protein product is CASSQAGLSFSYNEQFF.